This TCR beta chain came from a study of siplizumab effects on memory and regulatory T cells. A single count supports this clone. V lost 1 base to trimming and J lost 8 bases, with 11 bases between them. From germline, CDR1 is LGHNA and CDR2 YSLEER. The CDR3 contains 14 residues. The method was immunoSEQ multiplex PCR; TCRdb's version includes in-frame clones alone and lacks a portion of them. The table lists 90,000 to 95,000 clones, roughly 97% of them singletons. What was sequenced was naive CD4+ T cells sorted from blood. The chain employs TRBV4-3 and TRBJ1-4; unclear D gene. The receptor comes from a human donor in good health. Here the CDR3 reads CASSQGVLDEKLFF. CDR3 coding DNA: TGCGCCAGCAGCCAAGGAGTCTTGGACGAAAAACTGTTTTTT.